The T cell receptor (delta chain) under discussion was sequenced for a study of Vδ1+ human thymocytes. Study observations and caveats: Thymic TRG and TRD repertoires appeared highly polyclonal, with Gaussian CDR3 length distributions. TRG sequences recurred across donors, whereas TRD sequences stayed essentially private.

Sequences come from RNA converted to cDNA by reverse transcription. Pooled V-gene forward primers with one constant-region reverse primer generated the CDR3 amplicons by multiplex PCR. TCRdb re-processed the multiplex PCR reads using CATT. Of about 75,000 delta-chain clones in the sample, approximately 34% were seen once. Notes on this clone: Its antigen is undetermined.

V was pared by 1 base and J by 3 bases, with 33 bases between. Germline V gives CDR1 TSWWSYY, CDR2 QGS. The CDR3 is 22 amino acids. After alphabeta T cell depletion, CD3+ Vdelta1+ Vdelta2- thymocytes were sorted. The receptor comes from a boy in the first two years of life who had congenital heart surgery. The chain couples TRDV1 to TRDJ1; D tentatively reads TRDD2 or TRDD3 (8 bases each). The sample comprised Vdelta1+ gamma-delta thymocytes from the thymus. Subset specified: FACS-sorted CD3+ TCRalphabeta- TCRVdelta1+ TCRVdelta2- thymocytes. The CDR3 DNA reads as TGTGCTCTTGGGGAACCAGAGGACTTCCTACGGCCTTGGGGGATTAGCCCCGATAAACTCATCTTT. It specifies CALGEPEDFLRPWGISPDKLIF.